These 23 T cell receptor beta chains share one sample of origin, sequenced in a study of PD-1 blockade in mismatch repair-deficient tumors. Only in-frame clones appear in the TCRdb table, and some are missing; sequencing was by immunoSEQ multiplex PCR. Of over 100,000 clones detected, 65% to 80% appear once; the ten largest clones hold 4.7%. This material consisted of peripheral blood, taken approximately 60 weeks after starting pembrolizumab. The receptors derive from an adult with mismatch repair-deficient cancer.

V gene TRBV19 combines with J gene TRBJ2-1, with a tentative D call TRBD1 (6 bases). Trimming shortened V by 5 bases and J by 6 bases, and 11 bases separated the two germline ends. The CDR3 runs to 13 residues. Per germline, CDR1 LNHDA and CDR2 SQIVND (reference sequence). CDR3 residues: CASSPGEVNEQFF. In DNA form, the CDR3 reads TGTGCCAGTAGTCCAGGGGAAGTCAATGAGCAGTTCTTC.

This sequence joins TRBV29-1 and TRBJ2-3; D remains unclear. Per the germline V gene, CDR1 is SQVTM and CDR2 is ANQGSEA. V was shortened by 5 bases and J by 11 bases, with 14 bases between the two germline ends. CDR3 length: 11 amino acids. The CDR3 protein is CSVRPPGEQYF. In DNA form, the CDR3 reads TGCAGCGTTCGCCCGCCTGGAGAGCAGTATTTT.

The chain joins TRBV7-6 to TRBJ2-1, with 10 nucleotides matching TRBD2. The CDR3 sequence is 18 residues long. The V and J ends lost 5 bases and 1 base, in that order; junction bases with no gene match: 11. The germline CDR1 and CDR2 sequences are SGHVS and FNYEAQ. CDR3 DNA sequence: TGTGCCAGCAGCCTCAGTTCAGCGGGAGGGGGGTCCTACAATGAGCAGTTCTTC. It specifies CASSLSSAGGGSYNEQFF.

The CDR3: CASSLGSGGNNEQFF. The CDR3 DNA reads as TGTGCCAGCAGCTTAGGCTCGGGAGGTAACAATGAGCAGTTCTTC. The chain recombines TRBV7-6 with TRBJ2-1, with 7 bases lining up with TRBD2. This CDR3 comprises 15 residues. V trimming: 1 base; J trimming: 5 bases; junction bases outside the gene matches: 5. Germline CDR1 is SGHVS and CDR2 is FNYEAQ. The whole variable domain, filled in from reference TRBV7-6 and TRBJ2-1, reads GAGVSQSPRYKVTKRGQDVALRCDPISGHVSLYWYRQALGQGPEFLTYFNYEAQQDKSGLPNDRFSAERPEGSISTLTIQRTEQRDSAMYRCASSLGSGGNNEQFFGPGTRLTVL.

V gene TRBV14 combines with J gene TRBJ2-7; maybe TRBD2 (6 bases). Trimming took off 1 base at V and 2 bases at J, with 6 bases between the two ends. Germline lookup yields CDR1 SGHDN and CDR2 FVKESK. The CDR3 spans 13 residues. CDR3 protein: CASSQGLAYEQYF. CDR3 sequence (DNA): TGTGCCAGCAGCCAAGGACTAGCCTACGAGCAGTACTTC. The full variable domain, in which reference TRBV14 and TRBJ2-7 provide the parts outside the CDR3, is EAGVTQFPSHSVIEKGQTVTLRCDPISGHDNLYWYRRVMGKEIKFLLHFVKESKQDESGMPNNRFLAERTGGTYSTLKVQPAELEDSGVYFCASSQGLAYEQYFGPGTRLTVT.

The gene calls are TRBV19 and TRBJ2-4, with D hard to call. The CDR3 spans 13 residues. Germline V gene sequence: CDR1 LNHDA, CDR2 SQIVND (reference sequence). Trimming cost V 7 bases and J 4 bases, with 11 bases left between them. DNA for the CDR3: TGTGCCAGTAAGACCGGACCAAAAAACATTCAGTACTTC. Its protein is CASKTGPKNIQYF.

This clone occurred once. V gene TRBV19 combines with J gene TRBJ2-7; D is perhaps TRBD1 or TRBD2 (5 bases each). Trimming left V 6 bases short and J 2 bases short, with 14 bases between. This CDR3 is 14 amino acids long. Germline V gene sequence: CDR1 LNHDA, CDR2 SQIVND (reference sequence). The CDR3 DNA sequence: TGTGCCAGTAGCGACGGTGGGACCGCCTACGAGCAGTACTTC. Translated, it gives CASSDGGTAYEQYF.

A few counts support this clone. The rearrangement joins TRBV4-3 to TRBJ2-1, with TRBD1 identical over 7 bases. V trimming: 0 bases; J trimming: 5 bases; junction bases outside the gene matches: 1. This CDR3 has 14 residues. Germline assignment: CDR1 LGHNA and CDR2 YSLEER. The CDR3 here is CASSQEQGNNEQFF. The DNA of the CDR3 is TGCGCCAGCAGCCAAGAACAGGGGAACAATGAGCAGTTCTTC.

The rearrangement links TRBV9 to TRBJ1-5; D remains ambiguous. The CDR3 is made up of 13 amino acids. V gave up 0 bases and J gave up 3 bases, with 4 bases separating them. Germline values: CDR1 SGDLS, CDR2 YYNGEE. CDR3 coding DNA: TGTGCCAGCAGCGTAGCTGACAATCAGCCCCAGCATTTT. Amino acid sequence: CASSVADNQPQHF.

This chain uses TRBV6-9 with TRBJ1-5; D possibly corresponds to TRBD1 (5 bases). Germline V gives CDR1 MNHGY, CDR2 SVAAGI. V lost 1 base to trimming and J lost 9 bases, with 10 bases between them. CDR3 length: 13 residues. CDR3 nucleotide sequence: TGTGCCAGCAGTTATTGTTGGGGACTGCCCCAGCATTTT. Translated, it gives CASSYCWGLPQHF.

This chain joins TRBV5-1 and TRBJ2-7; D perhaps matches TRBD2 (5 bases). CDR3 size: 14 residues. Trimming removed 4 bases from V and 3 bases from J, with 14 bases in between. The V gene's germline CDR1 is SGHRS and CDR2 YFSETQ. CDR3 residues: CASSPDLAVYEQYF. As DNA, the CDR3 is TGCGCCAGCAGCCCGGACCTAGCAGTCTACGAGCAGTACTTC.

The V gene is TRBV30, the J gene TRBJ1-2; 8 nucleotides agree with TRBD1. In germline, CDR1 is GTSNPN, CDR2 SVGIG (reference sequence). Trimming cost V 0 bases and J 0 bases; bases outside gene matches: 12. This CDR3 contains 18 residues. The DNA of the CDR3 is TGTGCCTGGAGTGTACTCCAGGGCAGGGGGCTAGCTAACTATGGCTACACCTTC. Encoded protein: CAWSVLQGRGLANYGYTF.

The chain recombines TRBV14 with TRBJ1-1; D is ambiguous. Germline CDR1 and CDR2: SGHDN and FVKESK. CDR3 length: 13 amino acids. V dropped 3 bases and J dropped 5 bases, with 10 bases sitting between them. CDR3 DNA: TGTGCCAGCAGCCACGGGGAAGTGACTGAAGCTTTCTTT. Residues: CASSHGEVTEAFF.

The chain combines TRBV2 with TRBJ1-1; tentative D call: TRBD1 (6 bases). Germline lookup yields CDR1 SNHLY and CDR2 FYNNEI. The ends were cut back, 6 bases at V and 4 bases at J, with 15 bases in the middle. This CDR3 region has 14 residues. The CDR3 DNA reads TGTGCCAGCAGCCGAACCGGACAGTCCACTGAAGCTTTCTTT. Translating gives CASSRTGQSTEAFF.

J is TRBJ1-1 and V is TRBV7-2; a possible D gene is TRBD1 (6 bases). The CDR3 length is 18 residues. V was shortened by 0 bases and J by 2 bases, with 19 bases between the two germline ends. Germline loops: CDR1 SGHTA, CDR2 FQGNSA. In nucleotides, the CDR3 is TGTGCCAGCAGCTTAGCGCTTTCTATTCAGGGGATTAACACTGAAGCTTTCTTT. This gives the protein CASSLALSIQGINTEAFF.

The chain employs TRBV4-2 and TRBJ2-5; 9 nucleotides match TRBD2. CDR1 is LGHNA, CDR2 YNFKEQ, per germline. This CDR3 comprises 15 residues. The V and J ends lost 3 bases and 5 bases, in that order; junction bases with no gene match: 7. DNA for the CDR3: TGTGCCAGCAGCCAGGATAGCGGGAGTTGGGAGACCCAGTACTTC. This codes for CASSQDSGSWETQYF.

The J gene is TRBJ1-2, the V gene TRBV19; 9 positions match TRBD1. After removal of 4 bases from V and 6 bases from J, the junction contained 9 bases not matched to a gene. CDR3 length: 15 residues. Germline-derived CDR1 and CDR2 are LNHDA and SQIVND (reference sequence). This CDR3 reads CASSKRDRVGNGYTF. The CDR3 bases are TGTGCCAGTAGTAAGCGGGACAGGGTCGGGAATGGCTACACCTTC.

The chain is built from TRBV5-1 and TRBJ2-3; 9 positions agree with TRBD2. V lost 5 bases to trimming and J lost 0 bases; unmatched junction nucleotides: 1. Looked up from germline, CDR1 is SGHRS and CDR2 is YFSETQ. This CDR3 is 14 amino acids long. The CDR3 region is CASSGTSSTDTQYF. CDR3 nucleotides: TGCGCCAGCAGTGGGACTAGCAGCACAGATACGCAGTATTTT.

The rearrangement joins TRBV5-6 to TRBJ1-1; 10 bases match TRBD1. The CDR3 totals 16 residues. V was pared by 4 bases and J by 3 bases, with 9 bases of the junction left unmatched. CDR1 and CDR2 (germline): SGHDT, YYEEEE. CDR3 loop: CASSPDRGREYTEAFF. The CDR3 nucleotides read TGTGCCAGCAGCCCGGACAGGGGGAGGGAGTACACTGAAGCTTTCTTT. Full variable domain (remainder filled in from reference TRBV5-6 and TRBJ1-1): DAGVTQSPTHLIKTRGQQVTLRCSPKSGHDTVSWYQQALGQGPQFIFQYYEEEERQRGNFPDRFSGHQFPNYSSELNVNALLLGDSALYLCASSPDRGREYTEAFFGQGTRLTVV.

V and J are TRBV14 and TRBJ2-2; D might be TRBD2 (5 bases). The CDR3 sequence is 14 residues long. Germline loops: CDR1 SGHDN, CDR2 FVKESK. V dropped 4 bases and J dropped 7 bases, with 13 bases sitting between them. The CDR3, as DNA: TGTGCCAGCAGCCTAAACTCGGGGTTCGGGGAGCTGTTTTTT. Protein product: CASSLNSGFGELFF.

The CDR3 DNA follows: TGTGCCAGCAGCCCCCATGGGACAGGGGACTATGGCTACACCTTC. Its protein is CASSPHGTGDYGYTF. The J gene is TRBJ1-2, the V gene TRBV11-3; 10 nucleotides align to TRBD1. The CDR3 is 15 residues long. The V and J ends lost 5 bases and 3 bases, in that order; junction bases with no gene match: 6. CDR1 and CDR2 (germline): SGHNT, YENEEA.

This chain uses TRBV19 with TRBJ2-5; 9 bases map to TRBD1. The V gene's germline CDR1 is LNHDA and CDR2 SQIVND (reference sequence). The junction had 3 bases not matched to a gene; V was cut back by 2 bases and J by 5 bases. This CDR3 spans 14 amino acids. The CDR3 is CASSITGGSETQYF. CDR3 coding DNA: TGTGCCAGTAGTATAACAGGGGGCTCTGAGACCCAGTACTTC. Full variable domain (rest looked up from reference TRBV19 and TRBJ2-5): DGGITQSPKYLFRKEGQNVTLSCEQNLNHDAMYWYRQDPGQGLRLIYYSQIVNDFQKGDIAEGYSVSREKKESFPLTVTSAQKNPTAFYLCASSITGGSETQYFGPGTRLLVL.

The chain is built from TRBV21-1 and TRBJ2-2; the table's D call of TRBD1 was not tested on the DNA. TRBV21-1 is annotated as a pseudogene. The CDR3 totals 15 residues. CDR3 protein: CASSKDPGQSGELFF. The CDR3 bases are TGTGCCAGCAGCAAAGATCCCGGACAGTCCGGGGAGCTGTTTTTT.